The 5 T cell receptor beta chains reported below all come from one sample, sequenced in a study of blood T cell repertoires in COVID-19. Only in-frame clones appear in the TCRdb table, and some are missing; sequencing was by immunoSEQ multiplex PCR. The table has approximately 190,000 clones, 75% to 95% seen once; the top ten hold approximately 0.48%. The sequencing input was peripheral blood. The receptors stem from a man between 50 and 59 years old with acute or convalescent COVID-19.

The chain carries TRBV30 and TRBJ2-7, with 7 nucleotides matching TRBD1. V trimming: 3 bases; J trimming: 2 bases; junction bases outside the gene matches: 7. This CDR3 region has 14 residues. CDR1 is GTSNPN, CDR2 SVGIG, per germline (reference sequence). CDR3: CAWRSNRGPYEQYF. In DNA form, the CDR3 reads TGTGCCTGGAGGTCTAACAGGGGCCCCTACGAGCAGTACTTC. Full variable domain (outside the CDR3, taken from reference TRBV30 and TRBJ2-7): SQTIHQWPATLVQPVGSPLSLECTVEGTSNPNLYWYRQAAGRGLQLLFYSVGIGQISSEVPQNLSASRPQDRQFILSSKKLLLSDSGFYLCAWRSNRGPYEQYFGPGTRLTVT.

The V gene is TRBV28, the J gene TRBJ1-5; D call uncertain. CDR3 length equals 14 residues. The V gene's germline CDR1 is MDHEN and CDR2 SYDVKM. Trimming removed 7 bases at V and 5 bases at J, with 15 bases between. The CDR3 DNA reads TGTGCCAGCAAAGGCGGCCAAGGAGATCAGCCCCAGCATTTT. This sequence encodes CASKGGQGDQPQHF.

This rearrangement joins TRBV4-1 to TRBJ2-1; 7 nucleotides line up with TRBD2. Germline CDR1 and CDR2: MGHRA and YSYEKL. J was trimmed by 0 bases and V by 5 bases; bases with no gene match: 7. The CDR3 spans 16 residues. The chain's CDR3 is CASSAGKRGSYNEQFF. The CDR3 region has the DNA TGCGCCAGCAGCGCCGGAAAGCGGGGCTCCTACAATGAGCAGTTCTTC.

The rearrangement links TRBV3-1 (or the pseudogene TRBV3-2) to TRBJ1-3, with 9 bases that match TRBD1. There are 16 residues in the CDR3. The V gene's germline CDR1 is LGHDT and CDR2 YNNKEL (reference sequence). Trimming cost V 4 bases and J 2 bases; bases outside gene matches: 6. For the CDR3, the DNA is TGTGCCAGCAGCCCGGGACAGGGAGTAGCTGGAAACACCATATATTTT. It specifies CASSPGQGVAGNTIYF.

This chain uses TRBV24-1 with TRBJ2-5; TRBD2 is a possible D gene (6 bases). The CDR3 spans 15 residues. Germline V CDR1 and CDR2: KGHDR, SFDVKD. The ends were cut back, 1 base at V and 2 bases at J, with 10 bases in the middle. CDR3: CATSDLMGGQETQYF. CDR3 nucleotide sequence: TGTGCCACCAGTGATTTAATGGGAGGTCAAGAGACCCAGTACTTC.